Each of the 14 T cell receptor beta chains below was sequenced from the same sample in a study of blood T cell repertoires in COVID-19. Assay used: immunoSEQ multiplex PCR; TCRdb lists only in-frame clones, some missing. Here the sample spans hundreds of thousands of clones, nearly 90% being singletons. The specimen sequenced was PBMCs or T cells enriched from blood (not recorded which). These receptors originate from a woman aged 40 to 50 with acute COVID-19.

This clone was seen a single time. The chain couples TRBV7-9 to TRBJ1-1; 8 bases match TRBD1. The CDR3 length is 14 residues. Trimming removed 8 bases from V and 5 bases from J; junction bases left unmatched: 10. Looked up from germline, CDR1 is SEHNR and CDR2 is FQNEAQ (reference sequence). CDR3 sequence reads: CASRLGQGETEAFF. The CDR3 nucleotides are TGTGCCAGCCGACTAGGACAGGGAGAAACTGAAGCTTTCTTT. The full variable domain, its missing parts supplied by reference TRBV7-9 and TRBJ1-1, is DTGVSQNPRHKITKRGQNVTFRCDPISEHNRLYWYRQTLGQGPEFLTYFQNEAQLEKSRLLSDRFSAERPKGSFSTLEIQRTEQGDSAMYLCASRLGQGETEAFFGQGTRLTVV.

The rearrangement links TRBV7-9 to TRBJ2-3; 10 bases align to TRBD2. V gave up 5 bases and J gave up 5 bases; unmatched junction bases: 4. Germline CDR1 and CDR2: SEHNR and FQNEAQ (reference sequence). The CDR3 is 14 amino acids. The CDR3 DNA reads TGTGCCAGCAGCACCAGGACTAGCGGAGATACGCAGTATTTT. Its protein is CASSTRTSGDTQYF. Using reference TRBV7-9 and TRBJ2-3 for the parts outside the CDR3, the full variable domain is DTGVSQNPRHKITKRGQNVTFRCDPISEHNRLYWYRQTLGQGPEFLTYFQNEAQLEKSRLLSDRFSAERPKGSFSTLEIQRTEQGDSAMYLCASSTRTSGDTQYFGPGTRLTVL.

The CDR3 DNA reads as TGTGCCAGCAGTGAAATCGGGGATGGGGGCTACACCTTC. This translates into CASSEIGDGGYTF. The chain has TRBV6-1 and TRBJ1-2, with D hard to call. CDR1 MNHNS and CDR2 SASEGT come from the germline V gene. Trimming removed 2 bases at V and 8 bases at J, with 12 bases between. This CDR3 spans 13 amino acids.

The chain carries TRBV24-1 and TRBJ2-6; 8 bases agree with TRBD1. V gave up 0 bases and J gave up 4 bases; unmatched junction bases: 7. This CDR3 is built from 18 residues. From germline, CDR1 is KGHDR and CDR2 SFDVKD. CDR3 region: CATSDLGQGVSGANVLTF. The CDR3 nucleotides are TGTGCCACCAGTGATTTGGGACAGGGTGTTTCCGGGGCCAACGTCCTGACTTTC.

This clone has only one observation. This sequence joins TRBV21-1 and TRBJ2-5; the table assigns TRBD1, which was not confirmed against the DNA. TRBV21-1 is deemed a pseudogene. This CDR3 contains 15 residues. This CDR3 is CASARYDRGQETQYF. As DNA, the CDR3 is TGTGCCAGCGCGAGATACGACAGGGGCCAAGAGACCCAGTACTTC.

The V and J genes are TRBV4-1 and TRBJ2-5; 7 bases agree with TRBD1. This CDR3 has 18 residues. Losses at the gene ends were 2 bases for V and 0 bases for J; bases not matched to a gene: 12. Germline V gene sequence: CDR1 MGHRA, CDR2 YSYEKL. CDR3 in DNA: TGCGCCAGCAGCCAATTCCCGCCGGGACAGACCAACCAAGAGACCCAGTACTTC. It yields the protein CASSQFPPGQTNQETQYF.

The chain is built from TRBV6-5 and TRBJ1-4, with D perhaps matching TRBD1 (6 bases). The V and J ends lost 0 bases and 0 bases respectively, with 8 bases between them. Looked up from germline, CDR1 is MNHEY and CDR2 is SVGAGI. This CDR3 has 16 amino acids. This chain's CDR3 is CASSYSDSPTNEKLFF. In DNA, the CDR3 is TGTGCCAGCAGTTACTCGGACAGTCCAACTAATGAAAAACTGTTTTTT.

This clone was observed a single time. CDR3 in DNA: TGTGCCAGCAGCGACAGACTAGCGGGGGGAGATACGCAGTATTTT. The encoded protein is CASSDRLAGGDTQYF. The chain employs TRBV7-2 and TRBJ2-3; 13 nucleotides match TRBD2. CDR3 length: 15 residues. CDR1 and CDR2 from the germline V gene are SGHTA and FQGNSA. With 5 bases clipped from V and 5 bases from J, the junction kept 4 bases outside the gene matches.

The rearrangement links TRBV24-1 to TRBJ2-2, with 7 bases matching TRBD1. Per the germline V gene, CDR1 is KGHDR and CDR2 is SFDVKD. V dropped 3 bases and J dropped 6; count of bases not matched to a gene: 12. This CDR3 spans 17 amino acids. The CDR3 coding sequence is TGTGCCACCAGTGATCCCAGGACAGGTTTGGATCCCGGGGAGCTGTTTTTT. Translating it yields CATSDPRTGLDPGELFF.

This clone has a handful of counts. This chain connects TRBV21-1 to TRBJ2-7; the D call in the table, TRBD2, was not verified against the DNA. TRBV21-1 is flagged as a pseudogene. This CDR3 contains 17 residues. Here the CDR3 reads CASSKSRIESEVYEQYF. The DNA for the CDR3 is TGTGCCAGCAGCAAAAGCAGGATCGAGTCGGAGGTCTACGAGCAGTACTTC.

In its sample, this clone was seen once. The genes are TRBV5-4 and TRBJ2-5; D is unresolved. V lost 1 base and J lost 2, with 9 bases in between. Germline lookup yields CDR1 SGHNT and CDR2 YYREEE (reference sequence). The CDR3 loop spans 14 amino acids. CDR3: CASSLWANQETQYF. For the CDR3, the DNA is TGTGCCAGCAGCTTGTGGGCGAATCAAGAGACCCAGTACTTC.

This chain connects TRBV4-1 to TRBJ2-3, with unresolved D. This CDR3 is 15 amino acids long. Germline V CDR1 and CDR2: MGHRA, YSYEKL. V gave up 1 base and J gave up 1 base, with 9 bases separating them. DNA for the CDR3: TGCGCCAGCAGCCAAGGTTCTATCCGCACAGATACGCAGTATTTT. Protein product: CASSQGSIRTDTQYF.

V gene TRBV2 combines with J gene TRBJ1-5; TRBD1 matches 7 bases. Germline CDR1 is SNHLY and CDR2 is FYNNEI. CDR3 length equals 14 residues. Germline trimming cut 8 bases from V and 1 base from J; bases unmatched to any gene: 5. CDR3 sequence reads: CASCRDSSNQPQHF. The DNA for the CDR3 is TGTGCCAGCTGCCGGGACAGCAGCAATCAGCCCCAGCATTTT.

This chain links TRBV4-1 with TRBJ1-1, with TRBD1 matching 9 bases. Germline CDR1 is MGHRA and CDR2 is YSYEKL. The CDR3 sequence is 18 residues long. The V and J ends lost 1 base and 0 bases, in that order; junction bases with no gene match: 9. CDR3 sequence (DNA): TGCGCCAGCAGCCAAGCCCCGGGACAGGGCCTCATGAACACTGAAGCTTTCTTT. This translates into CASSQAPGQGLMNTEAFF.